Each of the 18 T cell receptor beta chains below was sequenced from the same sample in a study of cytomegalovirus exposure and HLA in healthy donors. Use of 60 Vbeta and 13 Jbeta primers characterized the PCR. Only in-frame clones appear in the TCRdb table, and some are missing; sequencing was by immunoSEQ multiplex PCR. The sample records some 98,000 clones, roughly three quarters being singletons. Sequences were obtained from PBMCs. The receptor set was obtained from a female donor in good health and CMV-seronegative.

V is TRBV18 and J is TRBJ2-1; 10 bases are a match to TRBD2. The V gene's germline CDR1 is KGHSH and CDR2 LQKENI. The CDR3 is 16 amino acids. V lost 4 bases, J lost 7 bases, and 10 bases stayed unmatched. The CDR3 DNA is TGTGCCAGCTCACTCCAAAGCGGGAGGGCCGGGAATGAGCAGTTCTTC. Translating it yields CASSLQSGRAGNEQFF.

The CDR3 sequence: CASSLGTGWNEQFF. The CDR3 DNA is TGTGCCAGCAGCTTAGGGACAGGGTGGAATGAGCAGTTCTTC. The chain uses TRBV7-2 and TRBJ2-1; 8 bases are a match to TRBD1. The germline gives CDR1 SGHTA, CDR2 FQGNSA. This CDR3 has 14 residues. V lost 1 base and J lost 7; bases outside the gene matches: 3.

This sequence joins TRBV2 and TRBJ2-2; maybe TRBD2 (7 bases). V lost 3 bases and J 3 bases, leaving 14 bases between the germline ends. The CDR3 is made up of 16 amino acids. Per the germline V gene, CDR1 is SNHLY and CDR2 is FYNNEI. The CDR3 DNA follows: TGTGCCAGCAGTGATCCCAGGGGAGGGGACACCGGGGAGCTGTTTTTT. As protein: CASSDPRGGDTGELFF.

This clone was counted once. The chain carries TRBV5-1 and TRBJ1-6, with 7 bases lining up with TRBD1. CDR3 length: 13 residues. Germline lookup yields CDR1 SGHRS and CDR2 YFSETQ. V lost 4 bases, J lost 8 bases, and 3 bases stayed unmatched. The CDR3 DNA is TGCGCCAGCAGCGGCAGGGGGGATTCACCCCTCCACTTT. Protein: CASSGRGDSPLHF.

The chain links TRBV7-8 to TRBJ2-7; 7 positions agree with TRBD2. CDR3 length: 14 amino acids. The V and J ends lost 6 bases and 5 bases, in that order; junction bases with no gene match: 10. Germline V gene lookup returns CDR1 SGHVS and CDR2 FQNEAQ. The CDR3 sequence: CASSAQRGFNEQYF. The CDR3 region has the DNA TGTGCCAGCAGTGCACAGCGGGGATTTAACGAGCAGTACTTC.

The J gene is TRBJ1-2, the V gene TRBV15; TRBD1 matches at 7 bases. V lost 0 bases, J lost 3 bases, and 4 bases stayed unmatched. The germline V gene has CDR1 LNHNV and CDR2 YYDKDF (reference sequence). CDR3 size: 15 residues. The CDR3 reads CATSRDQGVDYGYTF. For the CDR3, the DNA is TGTGCCACCAGCAGAGATCAGGGGGTTGACTATGGCTACACCTTC. The whole variable domain, remainder taken from reference TRBV15 and TRBJ1-2, is DAMVIQNPRYQVTQFGKPVTLSCSQTLNHNVMYWYQQKSSQAPKLLFHYYDKDFNNEADTPDNFQSRRPNTSFCFLDIRSPGLGDTAMYLCATSRDQGVDYGYTFGSGTRLTVV.

This chain joins TRBV19 and TRBJ2-7, with 10 bases lining up with TRBD2. The V gene's germline CDR1 is LNHDA and CDR2 SQIVND (reference sequence). The V gene end was trimmed by 5 bases and the J gene end by 3 bases; junction bases not matched to a gene: 10. This CDR3 spans 16 amino acids. The CDR3 spells CASSVASGGFLYEQYF. CDR3 in DNA: TGTGCCAGTAGTGTCGCTAGCGGGGGTTTCCTCTACGAGCAGTACTTC.

The gene calls are TRBV21-1 and TRBJ1-2; TRBD1 is the table's D call and was not checked against the DNA. TRBV21-1 is reported as a pseudogene. The CDR3 sequence is 11 residues long. The CDR3 region has the DNA TGTGCCAGCAGCGCTCCGGGACAACGATCCTTC. Its translation: CASSAPGQRSF.

Note on this clone: At one end the junction does not follow the germline gene, possibly because of a read error. The rearrangement joins TRBV7-9 to TRBJ1-3; D remains ambiguous. The CDR3 loop spans 13 amino acids. Per the germline V gene, CDR1 is SEHNR and CDR2 is FQNEAQ (reference sequence). CDR3 nucleotides: TGTTCCAGTTCCATTGTCTCTGGAAACACCATATATTTT. This sequence encodes CSSSIVSGNTIYF.

The chain joins TRBV29-1 to TRBJ2-1, with a tentative D call TRBD1 (6 bases). Looked up from germline, CDR1 is SQVTM and CDR2 is ANQGSEA. V was clipped by 4 bases and J by 5 bases, with 15 bases between them. There are 14 residues in the CDR3. The CDR3 DNA reads TGCAGCGTTGTTTACAGGGCAGGCAACAATGAGCAGTTCTTC. Amino acids: CSVVYRAGNNEQFF.

In regard to this clone: This CDR3 is also generated by other DNA sequences in the sample. This chain joins TRBV19 and TRBJ2-7; tentatively, D is TRBD1 (6 bases). Deletions cut 6 bases from V and 5 bases from J, with 14 bases between. Germline loops: CDR1 LNHDA, CDR2 SQIVND (reference sequence). The CDR3 spans 13 residues. The CDR3: CASRQGFGNEQYF. CDR3 bases: TGTGCCAGTAGACAGGGATTTGGGAACGAGCAGTACTTC.

The J gene is TRBJ2-1, the V gene TRBV9; 11 positions match TRBD2. With V trimmed by 0 bases and J by 1 base, 9 bases remained unmatched. Germline CDR1 SGDLS, CDR2 YYNGEE. CDR3 size: 19 residues. CDR3 nucleotide sequence: TGTGCCAGCAGCGTAGTAGGGACTAGCGGCGATGGGTCCTACAATGAGCAGTTCTTC. Translated: CASSVVGTSGDGSYNEQFF.

In its sample, this clone was seen once. As DNA, the CDR3 is TGTGCCAGCAGCTTCGGGACTAGCGGGGAAGGAGAGACCCAGTACTTC. This sequence encodes CASSFGTSGEGETQYF. This chain links TRBV7-3 with TRBJ2-5; 13 bases are shared with TRBD2. The length of the CDR3 is 16 residues. The trim removed 3 bases at V and 4 bases at J, leaving 5 bases unmatched. Germline V gene data show CDR1 as SGHTA and CDR2 as FQGTGA.

This clone was observed a single time. This chain uses TRBV5-1 with TRBJ2-6; 8 bases match TRBD1. The CDR3 runs to 17 residues. V lost 0 bases and J lost 3; bases outside the gene matches: 5. CDR1 and CDR2 from the germline V gene are SGHRS and YFSETQ. CDR3 loop: CASSLETGGRGANVLTF. CDR3 nucleotide sequence: TGCGCCAGCAGCTTGGAAACAGGGGGACGTGGGGCCAACGTCCTGACTTTC.

V gene TRBV5-6 combines with J gene TRBJ1-5, with 10 bases aligning to TRBD1. V was pared by 3 bases and J by 6 bases, with 6 bases of the junction left unmatched. This CDR3 is built from 15 residues. The germline V gene encodes CDR1 SGHDT and CDR2 YYEEEE. CDR3 nucleotide sequence: TGTGCCAGCAGCTCGCGGGACAGGGGAAGTCAGCCCCAGCATTTT. It encodes CASSSRDRGSQPQHF.

The rearrangement links TRBV5-1 to TRBJ2-5, with a tentative D call TRBD1 (5 bases). Germline V lookup: CDR1 SGHRS, CDR2 YFSETQ. Between the trimmed V and J ends, which lost 0 bases and 0 bases, there was a span of 9 bases. The CDR3 extends over 15 amino acids. The CDR3 loop reads CASSLGAGNQETQYF. The CDR3 coding sequence is TGCGCCAGCAGCTTGGGGGCAGGGAACCAAGAGACCCAGTACTTC.

This chain connects TRBV5-1 to TRBJ1-5, with a weak D call TRBD1 (6 bases). V was shortened by 0 bases and J by 1 base, with 11 bases between the two germline ends. This CDR3 region has 16 residues. Germline V lookup: CDR1 SGHRS, CDR2 YFSETQ. The CDR3 nucleotides are TGCGCCAGCAGCTTGGAGGGCAGGGGAAGCAATCAGCCCCAGCATTTT. Its translation is CASSLEGRGSNQPQHF.

The chain has TRBV5-6 and TRBJ1-2; 9 bases align to TRBD1. Germline V gene data show CDR1 as SGHDT and CDR2 as YYEEEE. V gave up 4 bases and J gave up 4 bases; unmatched junction bases: 8. The CDR3 consists of 15 residues. In nucleotides, the CDR3 is TGTGCCAGCAGCACCTGGGACAGGGACGTCTATGGCTACACCTTC. Protein product: CASSTWDRDVYGYTF. Based on the CDR3 plus reference TRBV5-6 and TRBJ1-2, the full variable domain is DAGVTQSPTHLIKTRGQQVTLRCSPKSGHDTVSWYQQALGQGPQFIFQYYEEEERQRGNFPDRFSGHQFPNYSSELNVNALLLGDSALYLCASSTWDRDVYGYTFGSGTRLTVV.